This TCR beta chain was found in a study of glioma-infiltrating T cells. Overall study findings and caveats: Non-neoplastic patients had below-expected tissue-blood divergence, while all gliomas exceeded expectation. CDR3 overlap between tissue and blood was very small.

The iRepertoire nested amplicon-rescue multiplex PCR amplified TCR alpha and beta CDR3s from RNA. Input was roughly 95-400 ng of tissue mRNA or PBMC total RNA. TCRdb called the multiplex PCR reads again in MiXCR, with one record for every CDR3 protein. The table has roughly 130,000 distinct CDR3 sequences, 24% seen once. Between the trimmed V and J ends, which lost 9 bases and 2 bases, there was a span of 13 bases. The CDR3 runs 13 residues. About this clonotype itself: Its antigen is currently unknown. Because the CDR3 is missing its conserved closing phenylalanine or tryptophan, this is likely a read error.

The specimen was glioma tissue, nonneoplastic brain tissue, or PBMCs (not recorded which). This receptor was identified in a human donor with low-grade glioma or glioblastoma, undergoing nonglioma brain surgery, or in good health (not recorded which). The chain links TRBV12-3 or TRBV12-4 to TRBJ1-1; D is unclear. The DNA for the CDR3 is TGTGCCAGTAGTATAGCCGGAAACACTGAAGCTTTCTCT. It is translated as CASSIAGNTEAFS.